Described below is a single TCR beta chain sequence and its context. The sample comes from a study of cytotoxic CD8 clonotypes in ibrutinib-treated CLL. Measured with immunoSEQ multiplex PCR; TCRdb has only the in-frame clones, and not every one. Of around 250,000 clones in the sample, 60% to 75% were seen once. The CDR3 extends over 15 amino acids. Germline CDR1 is LNHDA and CDR2 is SQIVND (reference sequence). The J segment lost 7 bases and the V segment lost 7 bases, leaving 9 bases of the junction unmatched. The V gene is TRBV19, the J gene TRBJ2-2, with TRBD1 matching over 10 bases. Source: PBMCs, taken after 24 months of ibrutinib treatment. The clonotype comes from a human donor with chronic lymphocytic leukemia. The CDR3 DNA is TGTGCCAGTAACCCGGGACAGGGGACGAACGGGGAGCTGTTTTTT. Translating it yields CASNPGQGTNGELFF. The variable domain in full, completed from reference TRBV19 and TRBJ2-2, reads DGGITQSPKYLFRKEGQNVTLSCEQNLNHDAMYWYRQDPGQGLRLIYYSQIVNDFQKGDIAEGYSVSREKKESFPLTVTSAQKNPTAFYLCASNPGQGTNGELFFGEGSRLTVL.